The present T cell receptor (beta chain) was sequenced within a study of blood T cell repertoires in COVID-19. At the level of the study: T cells, B-cell-depleted T cells, or PBMCs supplied cDNA or gDNA.

In the authors' workflow: Using reference gene primer amplification, nucleated cell counts were estimated. Sequencing was performed with immunoSEQ multiplex PCR; in TCRdb, only in-frame clones are kept and a portion is missing. V and J calls and clone size come straight from that table; D and trimming were deduced from the DNA. The sample consists of about 250,000 clones, about 79% of them appearing once. V was clipped by 5 bases and J by 2 bases; unmatched bases: 16. Germline lookup yields CDR1 MNHEY and CDR2 SMNVEV (reference sequence). The CDR3 loop spans 18 amino acids. The chain joins TRBV27 to TRBJ2-3; 7 bases are shared with TRBD1. The source material was peripheral blood. This sequence was found in a man of 80 years or more with acute or convalescent COVID-19. The CDR3, as DNA: TGTGCCAGCAGTACGCGAAGACAGGGTTTCGGCTTCACAGATACGCAGTATTTT. This codes for CASSTRRQGFGFTDTQYF.